This TCR beta chain was recorded in a study of blood T cell repertoires in COVID-19. On the study more broadly: From T cells, B-cell-depleted T cells, or PBMCs came the material, which was cDNA or gDNA.

Participants were placed into cohorts based on the clinical history they reported. Assay: immunoSEQ multiplex PCR; the TCRdb copy retains only in-frame clones and omits some. The table shows some 170,000 clones, with around 73% occurring only once. The V and J ends lost 4 bases and 0 bases, in that order; junction bases with no gene match: 11. The V gene's germline CDR1 is SGHNT and CDR2 YYREEE (reference sequence). The CDR3 is made up of 18 amino acids. The sequencing input was PBMCs or T cells enriched from blood (not recorded which). The chain carries TRBV5-4 and TRBJ1-3; 9 bases agree with TRBD1. The source of this sequence is a woman between 50 and 59 years old who had recovered from COVID-19. Here the CDR3 reads CASSPGQGRASSGNTIYF. DNA for the CDR3: TGTGCCAGCAGCCCTGGACAGGGGAGGGCTAGCTCTGGAAACACCATATATTTT.